The entry below gives a single TCR beta chain sequence along with its context. Its antigen is still unknown. The entry originates in a study of cytomegalovirus exposure and HLA in healthy donors. Study context: Earlier, 150 million to 200 million T cells were analyzed, and fewer than 120 million unique TCR beta sequences were found among them. Researchers found that about four fifths of about 400 genotyped donors fell within the Caucasian-associated ancestry cluster.

The CDR3 covers 14 residues. After removal of 5 bases from V and 9 bases from J, the junction contained 9 bases not matched to a gene. CDR1 and CDR2 from the germline V gene are SEHNR and FQNEAQ (reference sequence). General study points: Researchers reported that a few CMV-associated chains were confirmed in vitro as CMV antigen-specific. Being productive about 87% or about 30% of the time was typical of most TCR beta V segments in an earlier analysis.

The PCR had 60 Vbeta and 13 Jbeta primers. Only in-frame clones appear in the TCRdb table, and some are missing; sequencing was by immunoSEQ multiplex PCR. The sample has roughly 180,000 clones; 82% are singletons. The sample consisted of PBMCs. This TCR came from a male donor in good health and CMV-seronegative. The rearrangement uses TRBV7-9 and TRBJ2-3; 9 nucleotides align to TRBD2. CDR3: CASSPSGGRDTQYF. The CDR3 coding sequence is TGTGCCAGCAGCCCAAGCGGGGGGAGGGACACGCAGTATTTT.